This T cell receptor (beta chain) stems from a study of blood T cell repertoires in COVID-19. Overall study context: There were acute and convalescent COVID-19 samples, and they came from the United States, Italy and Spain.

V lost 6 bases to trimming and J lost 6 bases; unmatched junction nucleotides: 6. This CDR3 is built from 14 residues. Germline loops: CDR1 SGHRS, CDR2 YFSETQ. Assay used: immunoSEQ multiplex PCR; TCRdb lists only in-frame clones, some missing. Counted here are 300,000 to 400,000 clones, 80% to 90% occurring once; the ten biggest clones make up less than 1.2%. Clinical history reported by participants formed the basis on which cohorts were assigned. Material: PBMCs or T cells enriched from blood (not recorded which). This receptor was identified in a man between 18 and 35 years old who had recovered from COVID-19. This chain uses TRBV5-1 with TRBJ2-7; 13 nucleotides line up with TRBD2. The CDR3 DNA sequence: TGCGCCAGCAACCGGGGGACTAGCGGGACCGAGCAGTACTTC. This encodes CASNRGTSGTEQYF.